Sequencing of this TCR beta chain was carried out in a study of vaccination and CD4 T cells after COVID-19. The V gene lost 4 bases and the J gene lost 3 bases, with 18 bases spanning the gap. Germline V CDR1 and CDR2: SEHNR, FQNEAQ (reference sequence). This CDR3 spans 16 amino acids. The treatment: approximately 9-day PBMC culture with coronavirus spike peptide pools or control peptides (ViraFEST assay). With approximately 10 ug/ml peptide pools and roughly 9.8 IU/ml IL-2, PBMCs were cultured at a few million per well. The Oncomine TCR Beta short-read assay was applied to DNA of cultured CD4+ T cells. Using its own MiXCR run on the PCR reads, TCRdb lists one record per CDR3 protein. The sample lists roughly 20,000 distinct CDR3 sequences, about three quarters seen once, with about 18% in the top ten. This clonotype appeared a few times. No antigen is known for it. Study observations and caveats: Median SARS-CoV-2-reactive clonotypes rose from approximately 21 to 38, not significantly.

This receptor was identified in a human donor who received a COVID-19 vaccine. The V gene is TRBV7-9, the J gene TRBJ2-5; TRBD2 is a possible D gene (6 bases). The sequencing here drew on CD4+ T cells from blood, cultured in vitro, taken after SARS-CoV-2 vaccination. Written as DNA, the CDR3 is TGTGCCAGCAGCTCCTTCAATAGCGGTCCCAAAGAGACCCAGTACTTC. This gives the protein CASSSFNSGPKETQYF. Using reference TRBV7-9 and TRBJ2-5 for the parts outside the CDR3, the full variable domain is DTGVSQNPRHKITKRGQNVTFRCDPISEHNRLYWYRQTLGQGPEFLTYFQNEAQLEKSRLLSDRFSAERPKGSFSTLEIQRTEQGDSAMYLCASSSFNSGPKETQYFGPGTRLLVL.